The following is a T cell receptor beta chain sequence with its context. The data originate from a study of blood T cell repertoires in COVID-19. Across the study: Acute and convalescent COVID-19 specimens originated in the United States, Italy and Spain. PBMCs, B-cell-depleted T cells, or T cells were the source of the cDNA or gDNA that made up the material.

This CDR3 comprises 15 residues. CDR1 and CDR2 (germline): SGHVS, FNYEAQ. The trim removed 1 base at V and 3 bases at J, leaving 2 bases unmatched. The authors' processing: Estimated nucleated cell counts came from reference gene primer amplification. Only in-frame clones appear in the TCRdb table, and some are missing; sequencing was by immunoSEQ multiplex PCR. V and J calls and clone size are given by that table; D and trimming were obtained from the DNA. The table shows about 130,000 clones, with about four fifths occurring only once. Material for sequencing was peripheral blood. This chain joins TRBV7-6 and TRBJ2-3; 9 bases fit TRBD1. This TCR derives from a woman aged 25 to 39 who had recovered from COVID-19. CDR3 sequence reads: CASSLGDRVTDTQYF. The CDR3 region has the DNA TGTGCCAGCAGCTTAGGGGACAGGGTGACAGATACGCAGTATTTT.